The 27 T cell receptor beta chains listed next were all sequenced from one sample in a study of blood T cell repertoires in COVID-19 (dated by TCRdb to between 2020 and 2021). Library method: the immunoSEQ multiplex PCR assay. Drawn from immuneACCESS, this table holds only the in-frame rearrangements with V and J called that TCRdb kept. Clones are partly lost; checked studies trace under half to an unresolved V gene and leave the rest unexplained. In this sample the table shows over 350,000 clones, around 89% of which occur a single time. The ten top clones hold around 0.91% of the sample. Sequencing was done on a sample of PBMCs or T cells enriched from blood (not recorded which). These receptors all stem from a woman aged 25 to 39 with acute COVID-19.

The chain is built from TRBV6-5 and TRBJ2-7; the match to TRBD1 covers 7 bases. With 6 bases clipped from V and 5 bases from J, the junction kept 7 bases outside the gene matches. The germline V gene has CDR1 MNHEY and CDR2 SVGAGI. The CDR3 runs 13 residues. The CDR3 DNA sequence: TGTGCCAGCAGCCCGGACAGGCGAGACGAGCAGTACTTC. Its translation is CASSPDRRDEQYF.

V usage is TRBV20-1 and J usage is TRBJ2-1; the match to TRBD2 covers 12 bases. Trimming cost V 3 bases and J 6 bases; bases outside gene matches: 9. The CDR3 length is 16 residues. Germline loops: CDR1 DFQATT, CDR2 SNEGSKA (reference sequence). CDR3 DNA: TGCAGTGCTAGTCCGACTAGCGGGGGCTGGGGCAATGAGCAGTTCTTC. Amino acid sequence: CSASPTSGGWGNEQFF.

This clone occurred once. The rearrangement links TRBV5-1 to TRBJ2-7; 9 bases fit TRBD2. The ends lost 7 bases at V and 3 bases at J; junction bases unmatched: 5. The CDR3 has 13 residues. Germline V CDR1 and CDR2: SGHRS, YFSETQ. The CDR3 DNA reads TGCGCCAGCGCGGCGGGGGGGAACTACGAGCAGTACTTC. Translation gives CASAAGGNYEQYF.

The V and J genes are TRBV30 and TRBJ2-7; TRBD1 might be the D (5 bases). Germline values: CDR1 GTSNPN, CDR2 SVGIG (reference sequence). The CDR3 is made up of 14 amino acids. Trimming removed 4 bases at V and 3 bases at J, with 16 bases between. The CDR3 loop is CAWKGRQSGYEQYF. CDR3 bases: TGTGCCTGGAAGGGGCGGCAAAGTGGCTACGAGCAGTACTTC.

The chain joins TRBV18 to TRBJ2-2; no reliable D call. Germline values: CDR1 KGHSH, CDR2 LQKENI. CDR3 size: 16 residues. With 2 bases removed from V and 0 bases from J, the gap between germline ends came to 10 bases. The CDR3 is CASSPFGLTNTGELFF. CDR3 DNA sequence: TGTGCCAGCTCACCATTTGGGCTGACGAACACCGGGGAGCTGTTTTTT.

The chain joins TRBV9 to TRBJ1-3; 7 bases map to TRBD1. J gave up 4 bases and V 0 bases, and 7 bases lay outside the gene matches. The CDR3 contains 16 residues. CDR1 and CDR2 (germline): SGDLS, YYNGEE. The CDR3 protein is CASSVEGATRGNTIYF. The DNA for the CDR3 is TGTGCCAGCAGCGTAGAGGGGGCAACCAGGGGAAACACCATATATTTT.

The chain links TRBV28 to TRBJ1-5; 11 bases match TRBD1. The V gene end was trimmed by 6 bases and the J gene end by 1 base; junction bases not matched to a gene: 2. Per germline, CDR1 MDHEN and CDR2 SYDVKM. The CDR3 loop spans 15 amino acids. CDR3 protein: CASRGQGASNQPQHF. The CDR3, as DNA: TGTGCCAGCAGAGGACAGGGGGCGAGCAATCAGCCCCAGCATTTT.

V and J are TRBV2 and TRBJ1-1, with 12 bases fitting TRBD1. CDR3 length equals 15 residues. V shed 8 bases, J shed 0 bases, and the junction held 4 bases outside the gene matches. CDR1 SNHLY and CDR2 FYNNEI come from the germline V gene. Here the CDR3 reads CASRGTGGLNTEAFF. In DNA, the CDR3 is TGTGCCAGCCGAGGGACAGGGGGCTTGAACACTGAAGCTTTCTTT.

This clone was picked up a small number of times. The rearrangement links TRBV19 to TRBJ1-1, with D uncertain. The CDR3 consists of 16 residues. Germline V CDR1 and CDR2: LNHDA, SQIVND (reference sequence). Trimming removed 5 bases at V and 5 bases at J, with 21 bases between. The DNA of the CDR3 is TGTGCCAGTAGTCCCATAGCCAAGGCGAGGAGGACTGAAGCTTTCTTT. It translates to CASSPIAKARRTEAFF. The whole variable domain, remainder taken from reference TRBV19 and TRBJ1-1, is DGGITQSPKYLFRKEGQNVTLSCEQNLNHDAMYWYRQDPGQGLRLIYYSQIVNDFQKGDIAEGYSVSREKKESFPLTVTSAQKNPTAFYLCASSPIAKARRTEAFFGQGTRLTVV.

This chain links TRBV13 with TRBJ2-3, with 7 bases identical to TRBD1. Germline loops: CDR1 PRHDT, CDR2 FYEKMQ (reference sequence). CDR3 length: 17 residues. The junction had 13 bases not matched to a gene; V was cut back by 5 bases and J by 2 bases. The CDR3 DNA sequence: TGTGCCAGCAGCGTAACCTACAGGGGTGTCGCCACAGATACGCAGTATTTT. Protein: CASSVTYRGVATDTQYF.

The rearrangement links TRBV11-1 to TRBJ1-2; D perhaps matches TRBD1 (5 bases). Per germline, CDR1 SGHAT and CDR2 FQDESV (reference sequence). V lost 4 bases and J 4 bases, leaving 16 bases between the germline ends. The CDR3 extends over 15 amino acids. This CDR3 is CASSSDSTILYGYTF. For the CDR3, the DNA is TGTGCCAGCAGCTCCGACAGCACGATCCTCTATGGCTACACCTTC. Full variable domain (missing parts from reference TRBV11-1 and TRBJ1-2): EAEVAQSPRYKITEKSQAVAFWCDPISGHATLYWYRQILGQGPELLVQFQDESVVDDSQLPKDRFSAERLKGVDSTLKIQPAELGDSAMYLCASSSDSTILYGYTFGSGTRLTVV.

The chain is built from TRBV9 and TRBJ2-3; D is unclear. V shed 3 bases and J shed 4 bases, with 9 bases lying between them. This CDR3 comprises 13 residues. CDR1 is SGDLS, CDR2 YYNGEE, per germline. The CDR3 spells CASSATLADTQYF. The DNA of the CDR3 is TGTGCCAGCAGCGCAACGCTAGCAGATACGCAGTATTTT. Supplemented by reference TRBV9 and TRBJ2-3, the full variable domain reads DSGVTQTPKHLITATGQRVTLRCSPRSGDLSVYWYQQSLDQGLQFLIQYYNGEERAKGNILERFSAQQFPDLHSELNLSSLELGDSALYFCASSATLADTQYFGPGTRLTVL.

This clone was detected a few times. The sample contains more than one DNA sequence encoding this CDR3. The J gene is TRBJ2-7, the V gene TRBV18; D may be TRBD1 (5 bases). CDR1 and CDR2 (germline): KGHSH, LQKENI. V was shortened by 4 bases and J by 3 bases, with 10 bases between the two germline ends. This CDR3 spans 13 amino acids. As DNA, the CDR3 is TGTGCCAGCTCACAGGGGCAGAGCTACGAGCAGTACTTC. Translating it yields CASSQGQSYEQYF.

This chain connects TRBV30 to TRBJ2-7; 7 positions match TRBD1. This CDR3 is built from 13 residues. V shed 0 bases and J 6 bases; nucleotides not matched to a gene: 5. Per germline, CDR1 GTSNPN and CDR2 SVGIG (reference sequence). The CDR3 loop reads CAWSVGRGFEQYF. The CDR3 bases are TGTGCCTGGAGTGTAGGCAGGGGGTTCGAGCAGTACTTC.

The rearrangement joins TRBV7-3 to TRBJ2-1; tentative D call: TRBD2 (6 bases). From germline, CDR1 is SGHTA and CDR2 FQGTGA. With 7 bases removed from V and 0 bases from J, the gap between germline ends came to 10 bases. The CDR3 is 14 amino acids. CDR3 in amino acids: CASNAGSSYNEQFF. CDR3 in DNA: TGTGCCAGCAATGCGGGGAGCTCCTACAATGAGCAGTTCTTC.

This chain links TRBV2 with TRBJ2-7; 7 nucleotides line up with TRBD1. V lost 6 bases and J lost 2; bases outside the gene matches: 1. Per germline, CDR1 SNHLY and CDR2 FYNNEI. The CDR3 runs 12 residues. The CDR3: CASRGQAYEQYF. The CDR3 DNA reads TGTGCCAGCAGAGGACAGGCCTACGAGCAGTACTTC.

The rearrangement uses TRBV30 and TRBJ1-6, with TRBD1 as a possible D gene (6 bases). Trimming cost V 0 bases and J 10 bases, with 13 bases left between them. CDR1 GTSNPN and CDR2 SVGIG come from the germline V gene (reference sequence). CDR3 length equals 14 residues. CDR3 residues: CAWSVLGGVSPLHF. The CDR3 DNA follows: TGTGCCTGGAGTGTACTTGGGGGCGTCTCACCCCTCCACTTT. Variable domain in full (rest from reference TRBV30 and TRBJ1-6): SQTIHQWPATLVQPVGSPLSLECTVEGTSNPNLYWYRQAAGRGLQLLFYSVGIGQISSEVPQNLSASRPQDRQFILSSKKLLLSDSGFYLCAWSVLGGVSPLHFGNGTRLTVT.

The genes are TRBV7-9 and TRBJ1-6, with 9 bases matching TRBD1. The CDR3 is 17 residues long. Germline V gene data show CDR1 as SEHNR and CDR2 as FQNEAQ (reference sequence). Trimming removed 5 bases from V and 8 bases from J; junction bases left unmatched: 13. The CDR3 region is CASSRTDLRTGDSPLHF. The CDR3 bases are TGTGCCAGCAGCCGGACGGATTTGAGGACAGGGGATTCACCCCTCCACTTT.

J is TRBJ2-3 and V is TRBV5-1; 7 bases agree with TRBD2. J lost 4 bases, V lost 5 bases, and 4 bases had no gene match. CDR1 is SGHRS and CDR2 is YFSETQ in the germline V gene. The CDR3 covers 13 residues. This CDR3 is CASSVGGADTQYF. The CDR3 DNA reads TGCGCCAGCAGTGTGGGAGGGGCAGATACGCAGTATTTT.

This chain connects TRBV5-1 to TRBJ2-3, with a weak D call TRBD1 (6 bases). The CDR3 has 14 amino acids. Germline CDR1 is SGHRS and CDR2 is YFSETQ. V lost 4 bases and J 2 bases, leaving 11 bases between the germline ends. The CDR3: CASSGGQNTDTQYF. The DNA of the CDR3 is TGCGCCAGCAGCGGAGGACAGAACACAGATACGCAGTATTTT.

The CDR3 bases are TGTGCTAGTGCCGGGGGGTCCCGCGATGAAAAACTGTTTTTT. Its translation: CASAGGSRDEKLFF. The rearrangement links TRBV12-5 to TRBJ1-4, with D maybe TRBD1 (5 bases). CDR1 is LGHNT and CDR2 is FRNRAP in the germline V gene. The CDR3 spans 14 residues. The V end was cut by 7 bases, the J end by 6 bases, with 15 bases between.

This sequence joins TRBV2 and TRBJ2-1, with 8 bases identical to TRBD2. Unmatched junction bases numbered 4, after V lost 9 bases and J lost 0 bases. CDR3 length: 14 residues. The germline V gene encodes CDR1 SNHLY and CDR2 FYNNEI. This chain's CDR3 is CASKRGSSYNEQFF. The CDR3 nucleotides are TGTGCCAGTAAGCGGGGGAGCTCCTACAATGAGCAGTTCTTC.

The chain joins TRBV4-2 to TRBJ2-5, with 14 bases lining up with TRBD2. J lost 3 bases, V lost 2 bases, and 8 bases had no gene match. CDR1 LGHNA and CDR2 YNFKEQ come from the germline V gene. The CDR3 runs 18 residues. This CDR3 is CASSQRLAGGPSEETQYF. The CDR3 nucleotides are TGTGCCAGCAGCCAAAGACTAGCGGGGGGGCCTTCAGAAGAGACCCAGTACTTC.

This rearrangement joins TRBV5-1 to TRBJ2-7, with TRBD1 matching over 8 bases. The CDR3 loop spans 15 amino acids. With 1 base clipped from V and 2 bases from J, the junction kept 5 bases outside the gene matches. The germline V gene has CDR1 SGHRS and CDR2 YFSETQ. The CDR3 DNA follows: TGCGCCAGCAGCTTGAATCCAGGGGGCACCTACGAGCAGTACTTC. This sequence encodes CASSLNPGGTYEQYF.

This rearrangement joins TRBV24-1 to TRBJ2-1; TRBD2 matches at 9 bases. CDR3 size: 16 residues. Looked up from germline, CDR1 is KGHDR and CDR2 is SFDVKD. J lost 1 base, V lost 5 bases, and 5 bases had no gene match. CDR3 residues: CATSGVAGESYNEQFF. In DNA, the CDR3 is TGTGCCACCAGTGGGGTAGCGGGGGAGTCCTACAATGAGCAGTTCTTC.

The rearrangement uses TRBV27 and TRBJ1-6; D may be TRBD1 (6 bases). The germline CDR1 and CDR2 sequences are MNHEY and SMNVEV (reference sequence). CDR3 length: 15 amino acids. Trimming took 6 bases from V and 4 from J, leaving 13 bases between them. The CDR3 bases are TGTGCCAGCAGCCCCGGGACACCATATAATTCACCCCTCCACTTT. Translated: CASSPGTPYNSPLHF.

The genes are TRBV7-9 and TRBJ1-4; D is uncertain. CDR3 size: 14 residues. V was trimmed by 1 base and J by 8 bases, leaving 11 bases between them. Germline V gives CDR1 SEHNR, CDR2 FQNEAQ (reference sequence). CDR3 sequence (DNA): TGTGCCAGCAGCTTAGATGTGGGGAGCGAAAAACTGTTTTTT. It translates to CASSLDVGSEKLFF.